The 32 T cell receptor beta chains below were found in one sample sequenced in a study of post-analysis software for immune sequencing data. Included in the TCR beta cDNA libraries were unique molecular identifiers. From the PCR reads, TCRdb called clonotypes with MiXCR, one entry per CDR3 protein. In the table there are about 770,000 distinct CDR3 sequences, 46% of which are singletons. Notes on the study in general: Elevated frequency relative to controls characterized four or five TRBV segments in patients, TRBV5-6, TRBV5-1 and TRBV20-1 among them.

Antigen specificity for these receptors is unknown. Source material: blood. These receptors originate from a girl aged 5-17 years with multiple sclerosis.

This clonotype was counted a few times. The chain joins TRBV29-1 to TRBJ2-5; the match to TRBD2 covers 11 bases. V was clipped by 1 base and J by 5 bases; unmatched bases: 9. The CDR3 contains 16 residues. Germline V lookup: CDR1 SQVTM, CDR2 ANQGSEA. CDR3 residues: CSVEGVAGGLGETQYF. Here the CDR3 DNA reads TGCAGCGTTGAAGGTGTAGCGGGAGGGCTCGGGGAGACCCAGTACTTC.

J is TRBJ1-2 and V is TRBV21-1; no check of the table's D call, TRBD1, against the DNA was made. TRBV21-1 has pseudogene status. This CDR3 is 13 amino acids long. CDR3 DNA sequence: TGTGCCGTGCCGGGACAGGAGAACTATGGCTACACCTTC. It yields the protein CAVPGQENYGYTF.

The chain uses TRBV29-1 and TRBJ2-5; TRBD2 matches 16 bases. The CDR3 spans 18 residues. Per the germline V gene, CDR1 is SQVTM and CDR2 is ANQGSEA. Trimming cost V 5 bases and J 5 bases; bases outside gene matches: 14. The CDR3 region has the DNA TGCAGCGTTCTGGGGACTAGCGGGAGGGAATTTAGTATTGAGACCCAGTACTTC. It translates to CSVLGTSGREFSIETQYF.

The chain couples TRBV7-9 to TRBJ2-1; 8 bases are shared with TRBD2. Germline trimming cut 7 bases from V and 6 bases from J; bases unmatched to any gene: 11. Germline CDR1 reads SEHNR; CDR2 reads FQNEAQ (reference sequence). CDR3 length: 15 residues. The DNA of the CDR3 is TGTGCCAGCACCTCCTCGGCTAGCGGGTTCAATGAGCAGTTCTTC. It is translated as CASTSSASGFNEQFF.

J is TRBJ2-3 and V is TRBV7-9; D may be TRBD1 (5 bases). The CDR3 totals 15 residues. The V end was cut by 2 bases, the J end by 5 bases, with 14 bases between. Germline V gene sequence: CDR1 SEHNR, CDR2 FQNEAQ (reference sequence). Here the CDR3 DNA reads TGTGCCAGCAGCTTAAAAGGCAGGGCGATAGATACGCAGTATTTT. It yields the protein CASSLKGRAIDTQYF.

J is TRBJ1-5 and V is TRBV30, with 7 bases identical to TRBD1. In germline, CDR1 is GTSNPN, CDR2 SVGIG (reference sequence). The trim removed 0 bases at V and 0 bases at J, leaving 11 bases unmatched. The CDR3 runs to 18 residues. In DNA, the CDR3 is TGTGCCTGGAGTGTAAGGCAGGGGGTAAGATATAGCAATCAGCCCCAGCATTTT. Its protein product is CAWSVRQGVRYSNQPQHF.

The chain uses TRBV7-9 and TRBJ1-5; 7 bases are a match to TRBD1. Germline V lookup: CDR1 SEHNR, CDR2 FQNEAQ (reference sequence). The CDR3 is 16 amino acids. V dropped 5 bases and J dropped 5; count of bases not matched to a gene: 12. CDR3 in DNA: TGTGCCAGCAGCCACTCAAGACAGGGTGGGGATCAGCCCCAGCATTTT. This translates into CASSHSRQGGDQPQHF.

This clonotype has just a few counts. V and J are TRBV5-6 and TRBJ2-6, with D perhaps matching TRBD2 (7 bases). The germline V gene has CDR1 SGHDT and CDR2 YYEEEE. The V and J ends lost 0 bases and 2 bases respectively, with 12 bases between them. The CDR3 length is 17 residues. Here the CDR3 reads CASSLDRGATGANVLTF. The CDR3 DNA reads as TGTGCCAGCAGCTTGGATCGGGGGGCCACTGGGGCCAACGTCCTGACTTTC. Based on the CDR3 plus reference TRBV5-6 and TRBJ2-6, the full variable domain is DAGVTQSPTHLIKTRGQQVTLRCSPKSGHDTVSWYQQALGQGPQFIFQYYEEEERQRGNFPDRFSGHQFPNYSSELNVNALLLGDSALYLCASSLDRGATGANVLTFGAGSRLTVL.

The V gene is TRBV20-1, the J gene TRBJ2-4; TRBD2 is a possible D gene (5 bases). The CDR3 has 15 residues. CDR1 is DFQATT, CDR2 SNEGSKA, per germline (reference sequence). Trimming cost V 2 bases and J 7 bases, with 18 bases left between them. The CDR3: CSARPTLVERNIQYF. CDR3 bases: TGCAGTGCTAGACCCACGCTGGTGGAGCGGAACATTCAGTACTTC.

A few counts support this clonotype. The V call is TRBV4-3, the J call TRBJ2-7, with 8 positions matching TRBD2. The CDR3 runs 15 residues. After removal of 1 base from V and 2 bases from J, the junction contained 4 bases not matched to a gene. The germline CDR1 and CDR2 sequences are LGHNA and YSLEER. CDR3 amino acids: CASSQVTSGAYEQYF. CDR3 DNA: TGCGCCAGCAGCCAAGTCACTAGCGGCGCCTACGAGCAGTACTTC.

J is TRBJ1-6 and V is TRBV20-1; no definite D call. CDR3 length: 15 amino acids. Trimming shortened V by 3 bases and J by 9 bases, and 18 bases separated the two germline ends. Germline CDR1 and CDR2: DFQATT and SNEGSKA (reference sequence). The CDR3, as DNA: TGCAGTGCTAGTGAGGGCAGCCCGCCGGGTTCACCCCTCCACTTT. It translates to CSASEGSPPGSPLHF.

This clonotype was seen a few times. V and J are TRBV7-2 and TRBJ2-4; 7 positions match TRBD2. The J call is doubtful: the DNA matches TRBJ2-7 better. The germline V gene has CDR1 SGHTA and CDR2 FQGNSA. CDR3 length equals 14 residues. Written as DNA, the CDR3 is TGTGCCAGCAGCTTACTCGCGGGAGTCGACGAGCAGTACTTC. Amino acids: CASSLLAGVDEQYF.

Only a few counts were recorded for this clonotype. The V call is TRBV7-9, the J call TRBJ1-2, with D perhaps matching TRBD1 (6 bases). Germline V gene data show CDR1 as SEHNR and CDR2 as FQNEAQ (reference sequence). The V end was cut by 5 bases, the J end by 3 bases, with 13 bases between. The CDR3 totals 14 residues. The CDR3 spells CASSGGRDDYGYTF. DNA of the CDR3: TGTGCCAGCAGCGGGGGCCGGGATGACTATGGCTACACCTTC.

This clonotype was counted a few times. The rearrangement links TRBV6-1 to TRBJ2-7; 7 bases match TRBD1. The CDR3 has 15 amino acids. Germline V gives CDR1 MNHNS, CDR2 SASEGT. V was pared by 6 bases and J by 0 bases, with 8 bases of the junction left unmatched. The CDR3 DNA sequence: TGTGCCAGCAGAACCGGGACAGCCAACTCCTACGAGCAGTACTTC. Protein product: CASRTGTANSYEQYF.

This rearrangement joins TRBV7-8 to TRBJ2-5; D is perhaps TRBD1 or TRBD2 (5 bases each). Per the germline V gene, CDR1 is SGHVS and CDR2 is FQNEAQ. CDR3 length: 15 amino acids. V gave up 2 bases and J gave up 4 bases, with 14 bases separating them. For the CDR3, the DNA is TGTGCCAGCAGCTTATGGTCTAGCCAGGGAGAGACCCAGTACTTC. It yields the protein CASSLWSSQGETQYF.

This clonotype turned up a few times. The chain combines TRBV4-2 with TRBJ1-2; D unresolved. V lost 1 base, J lost 4 bases, and 16 bases lay in between. The CDR3 covers 16 residues. Germline V gene data show CDR1 as LGHNA and CDR2 as YNFKEQ. Here the CDR3 DNA reads TGTGCCAGCAGCCAAGGGGAGGGAGCAGGATCCTATGGCTACACCTTC. Residues: CASSQGEGAGSYGYTF.

This clonotype appeared a few times. The DNA for the CDR3 is TGCAGTGCTAGAGTCCAGCGGCAAGACTCCTACGAGCAGTACTTC. Translating gives CSARVQRQDSYEQYF. This chain connects TRBV20-1 to TRBJ2-7; D is possibly TRBD2 (5 bases). The CDR3 runs 15 residues. From germline, CDR1 is DFQATT and CDR2 SNEGSKA (reference sequence). Trimming stripped 1 base from V and 0 bases from J, with 13 bases between.

The chain is built from TRBV15 and TRBJ1-1; TRBD1 might be the D (6 bases). CDR1 and CDR2 (germline): LNHNV, YYDKDF (reference sequence). The CDR3 extends over 13 amino acids. The V end lost 0 bases, the J end lost 9 bases, and 11 bases lay between the germline ends. The CDR3 protein is CATSRDTGTKAFF. CDR3 sequence (DNA): TGTGCCACCAGCAGAGATACAGGGACTAAAGCTTTCTTT.

The chain couples TRBV3-1 to TRBJ2-4; D call uncertain. V dropped 0 bases and J dropped 0 bases, with 9 bases sitting between them. Germline V CDR1 and CDR2: LGHDT, YNNKEL (reference sequence). CDR3 length equals 16 residues. The DNA of the CDR3 is TGTGCCAGCAGCCAAGAGTTCGGCTTAGCCAAAAACATTCAGTACTTC. Translating gives CASSQEFGLAKNIQYF.

CDR3 DNA: TGCAGCGACCTGACTAGCGGGAGCGGCAATGAGCAGTTCTTC. It translates to CSDLTSGSGNEQFF. The chain employs TRBV29-1 and TRBJ2-1, with 12 bases lining up with TRBD2. J gave up 6 bases and V 7 bases, and 7 bases lay outside the gene matches. This CDR3 has 14 amino acids. Germline V gene data show CDR1 as SQVTM and CDR2 as ANQGSEA.

The chain has TRBV29-1 and TRBJ2-1; D possibly corresponds to TRBD2 (6 bases). The CDR3 contains 13 residues. Trimming left V 6 bases short and J 5 bases short, with 14 bases between. Germline-derived CDR1 and CDR2 are SQVTM and ANQGSEA. The CDR3 DNA reads as TGCAGCGTCCCTGGGACTCTCGACAATGAGCAGTTCTTC. This translates into CSVPGTLDNEQFF.

A few counts support this clonotype. The chain employs TRBV20-1 and TRBJ2-5, with TRBD2 matching 9 bases. V shed 0 bases and J 2 bases; nucleotides not matched to a gene: 7. Per the germline V gene, CDR1 is DFQATT and CDR2 is SNEGSKA (reference sequence). The CDR3 runs to 16 residues. For the CDR3, the DNA is TGCAGTGCTAGAGATTCCCCGCGGGAGGGACAAGAGACCCAGTACTTC. It is translated as CSARDSPREGQETQYF.

The genes are TRBV15 and TRBJ2-3; 7 nucleotides align to TRBD2. Germline CDR1 reads LNHNV; CDR2 reads YYDKDF (reference sequence). The CDR3 extends over 13 amino acids. V lost 9 bases to trimming and J lost 1 base; unmatched junction nucleotides: 4. The CDR3 loop reads CATGRARTDTQYF. The CDR3 bases are TGTGCCACGGGGAGGGCACGCACAGATACGCAGTATTTT.

This chain connects TRBV28 to TRBJ1-2, with 7 nucleotides matching TRBD1. From germline, CDR1 is MDHEN and CDR2 SYDVKM. J lost 8 bases, V lost 4 bases, and 4 bases had no gene match. The CDR3 length is 12 residues. CDR3: CASSSTGNGYTF. The CDR3 DNA sequence: TGTGCCAGCAGTTCGACAGGGAACGGCTACACCTTC.

The rearrangement links TRBV29-1 to TRBJ1-2, with TRBD1 matching over 7 bases. V was clipped by 3 bases and J by 9 bases; unmatched bases: 4. The CDR3 consists of 11 residues. Germline CDR1 SQVTM, CDR2 ANQGSEA. The CDR3 DNA follows: TGCAGCGTTGAGACAGGGTCTAGCTACACCTTC. This sequence encodes CSVETGSSYTF.

As concerns this clonotype: The junction departs from germline at one end; a sequencing error may be responsible. The V gene is TRBV6-5, the J gene TRBJ1-5; D remains unclear. The CDR3 length is 13 residues. In germline, CDR1 is MNHEY, CDR2 SVGAGI. Here the CDR3 reads CASSYSFGEPRHF. The DNA of the CDR3 is TGTGCCAGCAGTTACTCGTTCGGGGAGCCCCGGCATTTT.

V and J are TRBV29-1 and TRBJ1-1, with 7 bases fitting TRBD1. The V gene end was trimmed by 6 bases and the J gene end by 2 bases; junction bases not matched to a gene: 6. This CDR3 has 13 amino acids. CDR1 and CDR2 from the germline V gene are SQVTM and ANQGSEA. The CDR3 reads CSVGTAPNTEAFF. The DNA for the CDR3 is TGCAGCGTAGGGACAGCCCCTAACACTGAAGCTTTCTTT.

The J gene is TRBJ2-1, the V gene TRBV7-2, with 15 bases matching TRBD2. This CDR3 is 21 amino acids long. V gave up 4 bases and J gave up 5 bases; unmatched junction bases: 18. The V gene's germline CDR1 is SGHTA and CDR2 FQGNSA. The CDR3 DNA reads TGTGCCAGCAGCTCACACCCGACTGGACTAGCGGGAGGGCGAAAGGACAATGAGCAGTTCTTC. Protein sequence: CASSSHPTGLAGGRKDNEQFF.

The rearrangement links TRBV9 to TRBJ2-4; the D gene is possibly TRBD2 (6 bases). V was cut by 2 bases and J by 13 bases, with 19 bases left in between. The CDR3 is 14 amino acids. The germline CDR1 and CDR2 sequences are SGDLS and YYNGEE. DNA of the CDR3: TGTGCCAGCAGCGTTGGTTTCGGCTCGGGAGAGCAGTACTTC. Protein product: CASSVGFGSGEQYF. Using reference TRBV9 and TRBJ2-4 for the parts outside the CDR3, the full variable domain is DSGVTQTPKHLITATGQRVTLRCSPRSGDLSVYWYQQSLDQGLQFLIQYYNGEERAKGNILERFSAQQFPDLHSELNLSSLELGDSALYFCASSVGFGSGEQYFGAGTRLSVL.

In its sample, this clonotype was seen once. The chain joins TRBV12-3 or TRBV12-4 to TRBJ2-3, with no clear D. The CDR3 length is 15 residues. V was cut by 5 bases and J by 1 base, with 13 bases left in between. The CDR3 DNA reads TGTGCCAGCAGTCTAACCGGGTCTCGCACAGATACGCAGTATTTT. It specifies CASSLTGSRTDTQYF.

This chain joins TRBV24-1 and TRBJ2-7, with D tentatively TRBD2 (7 bases). The last part of the DNA fits TRBJ2-5 better; the J call may be wrong. Per germline, CDR1 KGHDR and CDR2 SFDVKD. The CDR3 runs to 14 residues. The CDR3 is CASKSGAQGETQYF. CDR3 nucleotides: TGTGCCTCGAAGAGCGGGGCCCAGGGGGAGACCCAGTACTTC.

V gene TRBV14 combines with J gene TRBJ2-4; D gene unclear. The end of the DNA is better explained by TRBJ2-5, so the J call may be wrong. CDR1 SGHDN and CDR2 FVKESK come from the germline V gene. The CDR3 is 18 residues long. CDR3 nucleotides: TGTGCCAGCAGCCAAGATCGGAACTTCTTGAGCATAAGAGAGACCCAGTACTTC. It is translated as CASSQDRNFLSIRETQYF.